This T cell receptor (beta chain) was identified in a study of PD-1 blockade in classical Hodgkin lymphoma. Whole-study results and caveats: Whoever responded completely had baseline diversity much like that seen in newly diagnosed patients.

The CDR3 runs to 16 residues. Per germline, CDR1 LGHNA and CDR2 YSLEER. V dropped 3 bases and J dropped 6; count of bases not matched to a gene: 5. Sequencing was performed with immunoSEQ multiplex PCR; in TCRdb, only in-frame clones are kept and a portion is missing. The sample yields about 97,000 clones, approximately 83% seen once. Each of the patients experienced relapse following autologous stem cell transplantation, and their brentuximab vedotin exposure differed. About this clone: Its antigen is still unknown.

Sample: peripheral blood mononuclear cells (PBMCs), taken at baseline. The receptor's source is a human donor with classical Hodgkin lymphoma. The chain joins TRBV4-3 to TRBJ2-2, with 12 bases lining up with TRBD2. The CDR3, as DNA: TGCGCCAGCAGCCAGGACCTAGCGGGAGGGCCCGGGGAGCTGTTTTTT. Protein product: CASSQDLAGGPGELFF.